This TCR beta chain stems from a study of neurological immune-mediated disorders. With 1 base clipped from V and 5 bases from J, the junction kept 4 bases outside the gene matches. CDR3 length equals 14 residues. Per the germline V gene, CDR1 is MNHEY and CDR2 is SMNVEV (reference sequence). TCRdb used MiXCR to reprocess the 5' RACE reads, holding one entry per CDR3 protein. Among about 66,000 distinct CDR3 sequences listed, 5.2% were seen once. The table lists this clonotype with many counts. Unsorted libraries were derived from 2 million PBMCs stored at -80 C. The clonotype comes from a woman aged 25 to 39 with multiple sclerosis. Input material: PBMCs. The chain is built from TRBV27 and TRBJ2-5; 7 bases agree with TRBD2. CDR3 sequence reads: CASSLLGGVETQYF. The CDR3 nucleotides are TGTGCCAGCAGTTTATTGGGGGGGGTGGAGACCCAGTACTTC.